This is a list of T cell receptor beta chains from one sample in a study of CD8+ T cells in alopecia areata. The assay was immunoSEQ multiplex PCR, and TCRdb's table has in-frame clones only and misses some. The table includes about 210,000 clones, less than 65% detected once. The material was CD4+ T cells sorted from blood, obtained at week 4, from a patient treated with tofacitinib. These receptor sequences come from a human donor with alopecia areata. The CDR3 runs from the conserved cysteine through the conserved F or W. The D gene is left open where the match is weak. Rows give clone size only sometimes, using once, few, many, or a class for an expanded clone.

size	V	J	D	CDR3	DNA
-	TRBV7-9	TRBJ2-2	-	CASSRLQGNTGELFF	TGTGCCAGCAGCCGGCTACAGGGGAACACCGGGGAGCTGTTTTTT
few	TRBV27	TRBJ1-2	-	CASRDGVGNRYGYTF	TGTGCCAGCAGGGACGGAGTAGGGAATCGCTATGGCTACACCTTC
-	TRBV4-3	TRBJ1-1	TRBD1	CASSQDLLGQGNTEAFF	TGCGCCAGCAGCCAAGATCTCCTAGGACAGGGGAACACTGAAGCTTTCTTT
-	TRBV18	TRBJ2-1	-	CASSPLTGVYNEQFF	TGTGCCAGCTCACCTCTGACAGGAGTCTACAATGAGCAGTTCTTC
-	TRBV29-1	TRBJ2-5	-	CSVIDVRRSQETQYF	TGCAGCGTTATTGACGTGAGGAGGTCACAAGAGACCCAGTACTTC
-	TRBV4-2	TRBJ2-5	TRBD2	CASSQDPGGGETQYF	TGTGCCAGCAGCCAAGATCCCGGGGGAGGGGAGACCCAGTACTTC
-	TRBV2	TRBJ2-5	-	CASTPRATQYF	TGTGCCAGCACCCCCCGTGCGACCCAGTACTTC
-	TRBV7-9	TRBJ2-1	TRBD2	CASSSPRGGGNEQFF	TGTGCCAGCAGCTCTCCCCGGGGGGGCGGGAATGAGCAGTTCTTC
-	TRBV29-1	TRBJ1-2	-	CSVGASGANYGYTF	TGCAGCGTTGGGGCGTCAGGGGCGAACTATGGCTACACCTTC
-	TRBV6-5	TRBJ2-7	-	CASRVDGSYEQYF	TGTGCCAGCAGGGTCGACGGCTCCTACGAGCAGTACTTC
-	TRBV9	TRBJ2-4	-	CASSADQGSSQYF	TGTGCCAGCAGCGCTGACCAGGGGTCAAGTCAGTACTTC
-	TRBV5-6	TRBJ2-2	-	CASSSRGVNTGELFF	TGTGCCAGCAGCTCCAGGGGCGTTAACACCGGGGAGCTGTTTTTT
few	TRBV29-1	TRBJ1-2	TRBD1	CSVETGGNYGYTF	TGCAGCGTTGAAACAGGGGGCAACTATGGCTACACCTTC
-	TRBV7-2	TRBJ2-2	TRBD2	CASSSRGGGTGIGELFF	TGTGCCAGCAGCTCCCGGGGCGGGGGAACGGGCATTGGGGAGCTGTTTTTT
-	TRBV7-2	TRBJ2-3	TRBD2	CASSLSGGARDTQYF	TGTGCCAGCAGCTTGAGCGGGGGGGCGAGAGATACGCAGTATTTT
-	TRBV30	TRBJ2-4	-	CAGTGLAKNIQYF	TGTGCCGGCACGGGGTTAGCCAAAAACATTCAGTACTTC
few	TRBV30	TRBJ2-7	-	CAWSGLNEQYF	TGTGCCTGGAGTGGGTTAAACGAGCAGTACTTC
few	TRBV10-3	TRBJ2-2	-	CAISETTAPNTGELFF	TGTGCCATCAGTGAGACCACGGCCCCGAACACCGGGGAGCTGTTTTTT
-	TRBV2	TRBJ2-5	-	CASGASQETQYF	TGTGCCAGCGGGGCTTCCCAAGAGACCCAGTACTTC
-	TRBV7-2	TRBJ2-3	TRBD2	CASSFSGGGTDTQYF	TGTGCCAGCAGCTTTAGCGGGGGGGGCACGGATACGCAGTATTTT
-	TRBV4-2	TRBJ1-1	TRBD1	CASSQGPGGVTEAFF	TGTGCCAGCAGCCAAGGGCCAGGGGGAGTCACTGAAGCTTTCTTT
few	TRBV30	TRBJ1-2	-	CAWSGKDSNYGYTF	TGTGCCTGGAGTGGAAAGGACAGCAACTATGGCTACACCTTC
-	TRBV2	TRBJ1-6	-	CASTFQGGLGSPLHF	TGTGCCAGCACCTTCCAAGGGGGACTGGGTTCACCCCTCCACTTT
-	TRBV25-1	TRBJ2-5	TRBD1	CASSRPGQGALETQYF	TGTGCCAGCAGTCGACCGGGACAGGGGGCCTTAGAGACCCAGTACTTC
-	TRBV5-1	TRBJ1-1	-	CASSLSGHPSTEAFF	TGCGCCAGCAGCTTGAGTGGACACCCGAGCACTGAAGCTTTCTTT
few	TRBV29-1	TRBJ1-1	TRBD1	CSVADRVTTEAFF	TGCAGCGTTGCGGACAGGGTAACGACTGAAGCTTTCTTT
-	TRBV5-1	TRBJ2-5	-	CASTWGQTRETQYF	TGCGCCAGCACCTGGGGGCAGACCAGGGAGACCCAGTACTTC
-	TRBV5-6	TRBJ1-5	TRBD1	CASSLGGTGGPRQPQHF	TGTGCCAGCAGCTTGGGTGGGACAGGGGGCCCGCGGCAGCCCCAGCATTTT
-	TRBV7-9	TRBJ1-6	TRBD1	CAIGVGTGRSPLHF	TGTGCCATCGGAGTGGGGACAGGGCGCTCACCCCTCCACTTT
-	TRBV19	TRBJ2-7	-	CASSPGLLYEQYF	TGTGCCAGTAGTCCGGGACTCCTCTACGAGCAGTACTTC
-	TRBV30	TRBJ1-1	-	CAWSSGGFTEAFF	TGTGCCTGGAGTTCTGGGGGGTTCACTGAAGCTTTCTTT
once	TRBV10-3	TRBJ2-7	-	CAARTDIYEQYF	TGTGCCGCAAGGACGGACATCTACGAGCAGTACTTC
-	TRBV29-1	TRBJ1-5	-	CSVAAYSNQPQHF	TGCAGCGTTGCGGCTTATAGCAATCAGCCCCAGCATTTT
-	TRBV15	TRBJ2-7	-	CATSTRDRFEQYF	TGTGCCACCAGCACTCGGGATCGGTTCGAGCAGTACTTC
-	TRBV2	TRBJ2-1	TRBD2	CASSAPTGLAGGREQFF	TGTGCCAGCAGTGCCCCCACCGGGCTAGCGGGGGGGAGGGAGCAGTTCTTC
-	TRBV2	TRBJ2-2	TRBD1	CASQGVNTNGGELFF	TGTGCCAGTCAGGGGGTGAACACGAACGGCGGGGAGCTGTTTTTT
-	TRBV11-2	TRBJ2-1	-	CASSLASGGNSGQFF	TGTGCCAGCAGCTTGGCCAGCGGAGGTAACTCAGGGCAGTTCTTC
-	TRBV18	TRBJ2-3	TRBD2	CASSPRLATDTQYF	TGTGCCAGCTCACCACGACTAGCGACAGATACGCAGTATTTT
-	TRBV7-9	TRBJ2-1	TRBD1	CASSATGRPYNEQFF	TGTGCCAGCAGCGCGACAGGGAGACCCTACAATGAGCAGTTCTTC
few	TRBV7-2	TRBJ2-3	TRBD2	CASSSGTSGVSTDTQYF	TGTGCCAGCAGCTCAGGGACTAGCGGGGTTAGCACAGATACGCAGTATTTT
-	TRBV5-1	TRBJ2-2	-	CASSFSLEVTGELFF	TGCGCCAGCAGCTTCAGTCTAGAGGTCACCGGGGAGCTGTTTTTT
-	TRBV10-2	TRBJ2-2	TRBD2	CASAGGTNTGELFF	TGCGCCAGCGCGGGGGGGACGAACACCGGGGAGCTGTTTTTT
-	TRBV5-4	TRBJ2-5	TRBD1	CASSFRTGEETQYF	TGTGCCAGCAGTTTTAGGACAGGGGAAGAGACCCAGTACTTC
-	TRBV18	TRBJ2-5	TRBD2	CASSPSIAGKETQYF	TGTGCCAGCTCACCAAGTATAGCGGGGAAAGAGACCCAGTACTTC
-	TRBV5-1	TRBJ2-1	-	CASSSLTSLHEQFF	TGCGCCAGCAGTTCGCTGACTAGTCTCCATGAGCAGTTCTTC
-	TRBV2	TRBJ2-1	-	CASSESRTSNEQFF	TGTGCCAGCAGTGAATCTCGCACATCCAATGAGCAGTTCTTC
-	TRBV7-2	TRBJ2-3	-	CASSPDSLGTDTQYF	TGTGCCAGCAGTCCGGACAGCTTGGGCACAGATACGCAGTATTTT
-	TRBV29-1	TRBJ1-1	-	CSVLANPNTEAFF	TGCAGCGTTCTAGCTAACCCGAACACTGAAGCTTTCTTT
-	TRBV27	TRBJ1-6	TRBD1	CASSSGQSSYNSPLHF	TGTGCCAGCAGTTCGGGACAGAGCTCCTATAATTCACCCCTCCACTTT
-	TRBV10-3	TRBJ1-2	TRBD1	CAIIRGTGGSGGYTF	TGTGCCATCATTCGAGGGACAGGGGGATCGGGCGGCTACACCTTC
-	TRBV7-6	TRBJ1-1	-	CASSSTPGRTEAFF	TGTGCCAGCAGCTCGACTCCAGGGAGAACTGAAGCTTTCTTT
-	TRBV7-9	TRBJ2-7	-	CASSFGTTYEQYF	TGTGCCAGCAGCTTCGGGACAACCTACGAGCAGTACTTC